Below are 2 T cell receptor beta chains sequenced from a single sample in a study of OX40 agonist ivuxolimab in advanced cancers. The assay was immunoSEQ multiplex PCR, and TCRdb's table has in-frame clones only and misses some. In the table there are 57,000 or so clones, 86% of which are singletons. The starting material was CD4+ or CD8+ T cells sorted from blood, obtained in a trial of the OX40 agonist ivuxolimab. All receptors come from an adult with an advanced solid tumor such as melanoma, head and neck, liver or kidney cancer.

CDR3 DNA: TGTGCCAGCAGACCTGGACTTCGCAATCAGCCCCAGCATTTT. It codes for CASRPGLRNQPQHF. This chain links TRBV28 with TRBJ1-5; D ambiguous. CDR3 length: 14 amino acids. Looked up from germline, CDR1 is MDHEN and CDR2 is SYDVKM. V lost 6 bases, J lost 2 bases, and 11 bases lay in between.

The chain couples TRBV7-2 to TRBJ2-7; 9 bases are a match to TRBD2. In germline, CDR1 is SGHTA, CDR2 FQGNSA. The CDR3 has 14 residues. Trimming took 7 bases from V and 2 from J; bases not matched to a gene: 6. The CDR3 nucleotides are TGTGCCAGCATGTACCAGCGGGGGGCCTACGAGCAGTACTTC. Translating it yields CASMYQRGAYEQYF.